One and the same sample provided the 3 T cell receptor beta chains below, sequenced in a study of tumor T cells in aggressive B-cell lymphoma. The method was immunoSEQ multiplex PCR; TCRdb's version includes in-frame clones alone and lacks a portion of them. In the table there are 3,000 or so clones, around 86% of which are singletons. The sample was tumor tissue. The source of these receptors is an adult with diffuse large B cell lymphoma.

The V and J genes are TRBV11-2 and TRBJ1-2; D gene uncertain. V was cut by 0 bases and J by 7 bases, with 9 bases left in between. There are 13 residues in the CDR3. CDR1 and CDR2 (germline): SGHAT, FQNNGV. The CDR3 DNA is TGTGCCAGCAGCTTAGAACGGGTTAGTGGCTACACCTTC. It codes for CASSLERVSGYTF.

The chain combines TRBV19 with TRBJ1-3, with D uncertain. The germline CDR1 and CDR2 sequences are LNHDA and SQIVND (reference sequence). Trimming removed 6 bases from V and 2 bases from J, with 14 bases in between. The CDR3 is 15 amino acids. The CDR3 nucleotides are TGTGCCAGTAGCTTAGCGCGGCGTCCTGGAAACACCATATATTTT. Translated: CASSLARRPGNTIYF.

This clone was recorded once. The V and J genes are TRBV11-1 and TRBJ2-5; 11 bases agree with TRBD2. This CDR3 has 15 residues. Trimming took 3 bases from V and 3 from J; bases not matched to a gene: 3. CDR1 is SGHAT and CDR2 is FQDESV in the germline V gene (reference sequence). The CDR3 coding sequence is TGTGCCAGCAGCTTTTTTAGCGGGGGGGAAGAGACCCAGTACTTC. This translates into CASSFFSGGEETQYF.